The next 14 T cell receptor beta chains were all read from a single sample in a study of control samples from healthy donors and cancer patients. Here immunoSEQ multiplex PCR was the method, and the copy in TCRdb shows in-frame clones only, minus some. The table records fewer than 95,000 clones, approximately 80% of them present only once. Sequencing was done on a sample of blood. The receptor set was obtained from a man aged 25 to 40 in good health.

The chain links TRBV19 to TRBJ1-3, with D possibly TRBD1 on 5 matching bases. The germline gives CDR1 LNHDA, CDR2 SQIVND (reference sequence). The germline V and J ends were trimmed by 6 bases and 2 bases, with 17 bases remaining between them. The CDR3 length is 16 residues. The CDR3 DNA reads TGTGCCAGTAGCCTCTGGGGCGACCGCGCTGGAAACACCATATATTTT. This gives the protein CASSLWGDRAGNTIYF. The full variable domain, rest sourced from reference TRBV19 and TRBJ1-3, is DGGITQSPKYLFRKEGQNVTLSCEQNLNHDAMYWYRQDPGQGLRLIYYSQIVNDFQKGDIAEGYSVSREKKESFPLTVTSAQKNPTAFYLCASSLWGDRAGNTIYFGEGSWLTVV.

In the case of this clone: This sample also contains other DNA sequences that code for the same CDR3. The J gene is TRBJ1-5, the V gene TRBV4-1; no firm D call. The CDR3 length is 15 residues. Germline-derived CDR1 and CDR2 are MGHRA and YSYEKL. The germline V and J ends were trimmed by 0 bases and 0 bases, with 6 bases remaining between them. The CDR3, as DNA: TGCGCCAGCAGCCAAGATCGAAGTAGCAATCAGCCCCAGCATTTT. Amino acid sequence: CASSQDRSSNQPQHF.

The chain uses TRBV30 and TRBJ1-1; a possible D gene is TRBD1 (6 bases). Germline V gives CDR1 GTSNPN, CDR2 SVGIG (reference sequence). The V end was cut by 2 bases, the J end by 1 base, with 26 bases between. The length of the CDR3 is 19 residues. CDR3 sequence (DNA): TGTGCCTGGAGTAGGAGTTTGCGGCAGGGGCATCGTAGGAACACTGAAGCTTTCTTT. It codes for CAWSRSLRQGHRRNTEAFF.

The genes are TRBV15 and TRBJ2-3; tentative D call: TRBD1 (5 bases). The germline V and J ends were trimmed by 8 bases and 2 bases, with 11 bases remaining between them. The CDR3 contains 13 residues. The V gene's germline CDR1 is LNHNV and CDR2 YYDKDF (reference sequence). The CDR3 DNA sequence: TGTGCCACCTTGAGCAGGGTCACAGATACGCAGTATTTT. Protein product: CATLSRVTDTQYF.

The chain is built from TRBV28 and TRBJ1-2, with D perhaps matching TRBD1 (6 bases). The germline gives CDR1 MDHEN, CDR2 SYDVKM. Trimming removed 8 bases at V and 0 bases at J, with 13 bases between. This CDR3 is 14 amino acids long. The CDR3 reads CASETGTTNYGYTF. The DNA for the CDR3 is TGTGCCAGCGAGACCGGGACAACTAACTATGGCTACACCTTC.

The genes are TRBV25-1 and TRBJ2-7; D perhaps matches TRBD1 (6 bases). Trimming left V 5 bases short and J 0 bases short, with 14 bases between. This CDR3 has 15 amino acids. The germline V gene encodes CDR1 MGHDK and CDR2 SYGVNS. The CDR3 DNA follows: TGTGCCAGCAGTTTAACCGGGACAATCTCCTACGAGCAGTACTTC. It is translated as CASSLTGTISYEQYF.

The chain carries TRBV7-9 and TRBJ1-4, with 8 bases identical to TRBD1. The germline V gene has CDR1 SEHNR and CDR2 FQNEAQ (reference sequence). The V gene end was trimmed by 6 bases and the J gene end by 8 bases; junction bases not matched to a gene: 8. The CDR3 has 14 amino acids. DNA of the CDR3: TGTGCCAGCAGGTTGACAGGGGTCGGCGAAAAACTGTTTTTT. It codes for CASRLTGVGEKLFF. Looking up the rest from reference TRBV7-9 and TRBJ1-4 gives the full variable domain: DTGVSQNPRHKITKRGQNVTFRCDPISEHNRLYWYRQTLGQGPEFLTYFQNEAQLEKSRLLSDRFSAERPKGSFSTLEIQRTEQGDSAMYLCASRLTGVGEKLFFGSGTQLSVL.

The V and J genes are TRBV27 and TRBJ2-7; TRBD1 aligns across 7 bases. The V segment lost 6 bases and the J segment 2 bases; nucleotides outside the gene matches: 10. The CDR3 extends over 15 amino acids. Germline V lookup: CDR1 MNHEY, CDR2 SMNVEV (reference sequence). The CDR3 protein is CASSKVGTAPYEQYF. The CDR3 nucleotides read TGTGCCAGCAGCAAAGTCGGGACAGCCCCCTACGAGCAGTACTTC.

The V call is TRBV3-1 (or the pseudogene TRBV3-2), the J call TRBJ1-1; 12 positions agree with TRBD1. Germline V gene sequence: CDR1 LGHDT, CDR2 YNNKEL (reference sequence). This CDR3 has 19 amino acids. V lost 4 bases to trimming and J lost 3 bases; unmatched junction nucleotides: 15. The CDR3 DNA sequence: TGTGCCAGCAGCCTCACTGAATGGGGGACAGGGGGCGAAGACACTGAAGCTTTCTTT. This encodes CASSLTEWGTGGEDTEAFF.

CDR3: CASSTGTGDEQYF. For the CDR3, the DNA is TGTGCCAGCAGTACCGGGACAGGGGACGAGCAGTACTTC. The chain carries TRBV12-3 or TRBV12-4 and TRBJ2-7; 10 bases agree with TRBD1. V lost 5 bases and J lost 5; bases outside the gene matches: 3. The length of the CDR3 is 13 residues.

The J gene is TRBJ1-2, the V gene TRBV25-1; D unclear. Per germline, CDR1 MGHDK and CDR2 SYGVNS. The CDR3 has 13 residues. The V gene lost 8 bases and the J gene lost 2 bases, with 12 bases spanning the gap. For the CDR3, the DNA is TGTGCCAGCTGGTCAGACGGCAACTATGGCTACACCTTC. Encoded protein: CASWSDGNYGYTF.

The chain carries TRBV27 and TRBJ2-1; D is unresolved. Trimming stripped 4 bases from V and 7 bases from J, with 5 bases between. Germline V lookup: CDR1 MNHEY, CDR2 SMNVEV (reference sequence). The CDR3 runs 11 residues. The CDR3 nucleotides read TGTGCCAGCAGTTCTTGGAATGAGCAGTTCTTC. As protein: CASSSWNEQFF.

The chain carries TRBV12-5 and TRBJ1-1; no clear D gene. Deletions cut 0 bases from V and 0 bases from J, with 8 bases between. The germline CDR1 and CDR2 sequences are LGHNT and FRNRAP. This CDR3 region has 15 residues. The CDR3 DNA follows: TGTGCTAGTGGTTTGGTACGAGGCATGAACACTGAAGCTTTCTTT. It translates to CASGLVRGMNTEAFF.

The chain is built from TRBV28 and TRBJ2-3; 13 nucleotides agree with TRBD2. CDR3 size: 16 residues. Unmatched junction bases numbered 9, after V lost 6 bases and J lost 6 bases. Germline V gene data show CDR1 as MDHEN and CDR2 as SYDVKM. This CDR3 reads CASSRGLAGVMDTQYF. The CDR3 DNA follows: TGTGCCAGCAGCCGTGGACTAGCGGGGGTTATGGATACGCAGTATTTT.